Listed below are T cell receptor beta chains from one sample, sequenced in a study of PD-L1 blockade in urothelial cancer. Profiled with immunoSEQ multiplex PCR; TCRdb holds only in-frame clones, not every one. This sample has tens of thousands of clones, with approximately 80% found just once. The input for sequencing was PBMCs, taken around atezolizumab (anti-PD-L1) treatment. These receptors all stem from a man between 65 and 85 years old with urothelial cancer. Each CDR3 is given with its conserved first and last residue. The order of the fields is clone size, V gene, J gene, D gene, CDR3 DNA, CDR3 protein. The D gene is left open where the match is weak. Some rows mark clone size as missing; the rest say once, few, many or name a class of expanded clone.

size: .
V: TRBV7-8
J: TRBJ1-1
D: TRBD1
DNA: TGTGCCAGCAGCTTAGATGAGGGGGCGAACACTGAAGCTTTCTTT
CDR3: CASSLDEGANTEAFF

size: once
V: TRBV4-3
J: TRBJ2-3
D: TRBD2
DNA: TGCGCCAGCAGCAAGGGGGGGCTAGCGGGAGCCCTAGATACGCAGTATTTT
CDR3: CASSKGGLAGALDTQYF

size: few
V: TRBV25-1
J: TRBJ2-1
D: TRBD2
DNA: TGTGCCAGCAGTGTCTATACTAGCGGGGTAAGGGGGAGTGAGCAGTTCTTC
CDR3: CASSVYTSGVRGSEQFF

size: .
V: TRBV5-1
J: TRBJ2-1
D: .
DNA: TGCGCCAGCAGCTTGGAAGGGAGATCCCACAATGAGCAGTTCTTC
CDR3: CASSLEGRSHNEQFF

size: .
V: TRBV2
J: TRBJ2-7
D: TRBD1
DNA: TGTGCCAGCAGTAAACAGGGGAGCTCCTACGAGCAGTACTTC
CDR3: CASSKQGSSYEQYF

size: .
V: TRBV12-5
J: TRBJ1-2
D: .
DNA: TGTGCTAGTGGTTTGGGGGAGAACTATGGCTACACCTTC
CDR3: CASGLGENYGYTF

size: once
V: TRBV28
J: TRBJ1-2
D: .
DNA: TGTGCCAGCAGTTTCGAGAACTATGGCTACACCTTC
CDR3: CASSFENYGYTF

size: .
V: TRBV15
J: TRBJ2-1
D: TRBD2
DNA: TGTGCCACCAGCAGAGATATAGCTAGCGGGAGGATGTACAATGAGCAGTTCTTC
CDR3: CATSRDIASGRMYNEQFF

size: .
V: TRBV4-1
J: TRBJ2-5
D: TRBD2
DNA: TGCGCCAGCAGCCATGGAATCCCCCCGGGACTAGCGGTCCAAGAGACCCAGTACTTC
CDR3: CASSHGIPPGLAVQETQYF

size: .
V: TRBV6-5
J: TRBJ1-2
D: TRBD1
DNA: TGTGCCAGCAGCCAGGGGGGCCAGGGCTACACCTTC
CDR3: CASSQGGQGYTF

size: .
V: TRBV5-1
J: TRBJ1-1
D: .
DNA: TGCGCCAGCAGCGCAGCACAGGGCCGCACTGAAGCTTTCTTT
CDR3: CASSAAQGRTEAFF

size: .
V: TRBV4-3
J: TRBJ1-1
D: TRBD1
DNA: TGCGCCAGCAGCCAAGATACCCTCGGACAGGGGGATTTCACTGAAGCTTTCTTT
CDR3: CASSQDTLGQGDFTEAFF

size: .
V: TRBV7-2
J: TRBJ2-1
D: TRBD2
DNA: TGTGCCAGCAGCGTACTTAGCGGGAGACCCTACAATGAGCAGTTCTTC
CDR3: CASSVLSGRPYNEQFF

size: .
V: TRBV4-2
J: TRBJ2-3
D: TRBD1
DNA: TGTGCCAGCAGCCCACAGGGGGCCGAGGGCCCAGATACGCAGTATTTT
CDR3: CASSPQGAEGPDTQYF

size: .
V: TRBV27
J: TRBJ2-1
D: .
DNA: TGTGCCAGCAGTTACCGAGGGGGCTACAATGAGCAGTTCTTC
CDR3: CASSYRGGYNEQFF

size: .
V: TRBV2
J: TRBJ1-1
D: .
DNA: TGTGCCAGCAGTGGGGCTGACCGGGGAGACACTGAAGCTTTCTTT
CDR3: CASSGADRGDTEAFF

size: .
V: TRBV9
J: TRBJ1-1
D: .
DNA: TGTGCCAGCAGCGTAGGGCAGGAGGGCGAAGCTTTCTTT
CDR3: CASSVGQEGEAFF

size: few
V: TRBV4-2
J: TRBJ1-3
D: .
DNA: TGTGCCAGCAGCCAAGAAGGGCAGGGGTCCTCTGGAAACACCATATATTTT
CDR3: CASSQEGQGSSGNTIYF

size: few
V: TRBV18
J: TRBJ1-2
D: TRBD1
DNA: TGTGCCAGCTCACCCCAGGGGGCGATGTATGGCTACACCTTC
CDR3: CASSPQGAMYGYTF

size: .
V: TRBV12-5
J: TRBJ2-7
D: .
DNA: TGTGCTAGTGGTTCTCGGGTCGGGGGAGGTGGCGAGCAGTACTTC
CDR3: CASGSRVGGGGEQYF

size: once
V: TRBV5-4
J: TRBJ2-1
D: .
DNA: TGTGCCAGCAGGGCGGGACGGCAGGATGAGCAGTTCTTC
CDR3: CASRAGRQDEQFF

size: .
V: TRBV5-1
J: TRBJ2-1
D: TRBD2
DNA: TGCGCCAGCAGCGTCGGGACTAATAATGAGCAGTTCTTC
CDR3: CASSVGTNNEQFF

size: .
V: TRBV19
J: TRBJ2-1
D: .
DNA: TGTGCCAGTAGTCAGGGGACGTACAATGAGCAGTTCTTC
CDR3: CASSQGTYNEQFF

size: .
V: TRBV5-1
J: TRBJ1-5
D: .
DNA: TGCGCCAGCAGCCTAACCCCCAATCAGCCCCAGCATTTT
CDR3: CASSLTPNQPQHF

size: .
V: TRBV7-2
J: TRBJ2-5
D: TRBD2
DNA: TGTGCCAGCAGCTCGTGGCTAGCGGGCAACCAAGAGACCCAGTACTTC
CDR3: CASSSWLAGNQETQYF

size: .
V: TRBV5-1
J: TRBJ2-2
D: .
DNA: TGCGCCAGCAGCAGCGGACAGCCCACCGGGGAGCTGTTTTTT
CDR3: CASSSGQPTGELFF

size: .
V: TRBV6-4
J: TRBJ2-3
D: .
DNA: TGTGCCAGCAGAGGAACAGGGATGAGCACAGATACGCAGTATTTT
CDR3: CASRGTGMSTDTQYF

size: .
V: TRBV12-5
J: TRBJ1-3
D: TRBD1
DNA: TGTGCTAGTGGTCGACAGGGGGCAAACACCATATATTTT
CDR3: CASGRQGANTIYF

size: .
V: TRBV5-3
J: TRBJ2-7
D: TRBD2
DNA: TGTGCCAGAAGCATCCGGACTAGCGAGCACGAGCAGTACTTC
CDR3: CARSIRTSEHEQYF

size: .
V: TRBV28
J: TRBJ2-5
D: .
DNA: TGTGCCAGCAGCCAAGGGGGTCAGTACCAAGAGACCCAGTACTTC
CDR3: CASSQGGQYQETQYF

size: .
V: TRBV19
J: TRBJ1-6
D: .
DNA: TGTGCCAGTAGTATAGCCGATTCACCCCTCCACTTT
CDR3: CASSIADSPLHF

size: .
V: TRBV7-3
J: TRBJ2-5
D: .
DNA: TGTGCCAGCAGCTTACGCCGACACGAGACCCAGTACTTC
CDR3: CASSLRRHETQYF

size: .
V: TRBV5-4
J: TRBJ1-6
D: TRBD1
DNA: TGTGCCAGCAGCTTGCAGGGGGCCCTAAGACCCCTCCACTTT
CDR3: CASSLQGALRPLHF

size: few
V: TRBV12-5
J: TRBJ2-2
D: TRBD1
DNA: TGTGCTAGTGGTTGGACAGGGAAGACCGCCGGGGAGCTGTTTTTT
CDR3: CASGWTGKTAGELFF

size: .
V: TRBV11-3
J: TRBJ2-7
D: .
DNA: TGTGCCAGCAGCTTAGAAGGGGGCTCCTACGAGCAGTACTTC
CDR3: CASSLEGGSYEQYF

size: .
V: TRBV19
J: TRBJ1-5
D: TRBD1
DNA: TGTGCCAGTAGTACCCGGGGACAGAATAGCAATCAGCCCCAGCATTTT
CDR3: CASSTRGQNSNQPQHF

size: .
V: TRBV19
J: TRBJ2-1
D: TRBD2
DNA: TGTGCCAGTAGTACCTCTAGCGGGAGGTTCAATGAGCAGTTCTTC
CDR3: CASSTSSGRFNEQFF

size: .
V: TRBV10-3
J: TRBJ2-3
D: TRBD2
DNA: TGTGCCATCAGTGGTGTTAGCGGGAACACAGATACGCAGTATTTT
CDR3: CAISGVSGNTDTQYF

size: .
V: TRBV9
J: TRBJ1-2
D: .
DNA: TGTGCCAGCAGCACTCGGACAGTTACTAACTATGGCTACACCTTC
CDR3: CASSTRTVTNYGYTF

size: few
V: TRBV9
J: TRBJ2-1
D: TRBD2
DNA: TGTGCCAGCAGCCCTACTAGCGGGTCTACCTACAATGAGCAGTTCTTC
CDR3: CASSPTSGSTYNEQFF

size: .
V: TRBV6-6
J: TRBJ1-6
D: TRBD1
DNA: TGTGCCAGCAGTTACTCTCAGGGGGATAATTCACCCCTCCACTTT
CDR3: CASSYSQGDNSPLHF

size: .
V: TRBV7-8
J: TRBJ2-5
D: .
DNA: TGTGCCAGCAGCCCCGGGGGTAAGCGGGAGACCCAGTACTTC
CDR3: CASSPGGKRETQYF

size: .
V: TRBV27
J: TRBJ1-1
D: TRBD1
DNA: TGTGCCAGCAGTTTAAAGACAGGGGGTGTCACTGAAGCTTTCTTT
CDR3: CASSLKTGGVTEAFF

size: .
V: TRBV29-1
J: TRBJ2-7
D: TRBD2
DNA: TGCGCATGCATCCTAGCGGGAGATTACGAGCAGTACTTC
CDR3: CACILAGDYEQYF

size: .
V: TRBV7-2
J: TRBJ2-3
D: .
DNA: TGTGCCAGCAGCCCTTCCCGGGAATTGACGCAGTATTTT
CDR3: CASSPSRELTQYF

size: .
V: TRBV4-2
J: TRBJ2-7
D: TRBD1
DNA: TGTGCCAGCAGCCAAGATCGGGACAGGGCCTACGAGCAGTACTTC
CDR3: CASSQDRDRAYEQYF

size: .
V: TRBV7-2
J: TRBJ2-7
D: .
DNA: TGTGCCAGCAGCCAAACAGGGTGGGCAAACTACGAGCAGTACTTC
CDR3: CASSQTGWANYEQYF

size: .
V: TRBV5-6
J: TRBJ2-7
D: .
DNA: TGTGCCAGCAGCCGACAGGGGGGAGCGGGAGATGGGCAGTACTTC
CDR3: CASSRQGGAGDGQYF

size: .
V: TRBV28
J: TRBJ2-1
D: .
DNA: TGTGCCAGCATTGGGGACTCCGAGGGGCAGTTCTTC
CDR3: CASIGDSEGQFF

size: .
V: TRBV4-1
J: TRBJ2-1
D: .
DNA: TGCGCCAGCAGCCAACTCAAGTTACCGAGGGGGTCCTTCTCCTACAATGAGCAGTTCTTC
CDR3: CASSQLKLPRGSFSYNEQFF

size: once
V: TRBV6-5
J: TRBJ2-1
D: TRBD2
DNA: TGTGCCAGCAGTTACCCCGGGACTACCCACGATGAGCAGTTCTTC
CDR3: CASSYPGTTHDEQFF

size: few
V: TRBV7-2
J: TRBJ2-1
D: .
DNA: TGTGCCAGCAGCTTAGGGGCTAGCAGATACAATGAGCAGTTCTTC
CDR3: CASSLGASRYNEQFF

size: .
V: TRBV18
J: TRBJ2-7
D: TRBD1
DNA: TGTGCCAGCTCATCCCGGGACAGGGCGTACTACGAGCAGTACTTC
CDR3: CASSSRDRAYYEQYF

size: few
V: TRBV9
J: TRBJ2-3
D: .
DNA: TGTGCCAGCAGCCCGCGTGGGAGAAGTGGGACTAGCACAGATACGCAGTATTTT
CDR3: CASSPRGRSGTSTDTQYF

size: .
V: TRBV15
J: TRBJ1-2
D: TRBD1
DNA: TGTGCCACCAGCAGATCCACAGGGGTGGATGGCTACACCTTC
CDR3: CATSRSTGVDGYTF

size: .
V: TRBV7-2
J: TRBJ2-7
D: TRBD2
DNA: TGTGCCAGCAGCCAAACCTGGTCTAGCGGGAGCGAGCAGTACTTC
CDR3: CASSQTWSSGSEQYF

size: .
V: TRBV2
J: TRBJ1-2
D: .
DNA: TGTGCCAGCAGTCTGGAGAACTATGGCTACACCTTC
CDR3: CASSLENYGYTF

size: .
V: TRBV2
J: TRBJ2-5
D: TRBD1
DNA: TGTGCCAGCAGTGTGGGACAGGGGAGAGGGGAGACCCAGTACTTC
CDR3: CASSVGQGRGETQYF

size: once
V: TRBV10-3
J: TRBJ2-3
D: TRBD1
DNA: TGTGCCATCAGTGAATGGGGACAGGGGAGGGATACGCAGTATTTT
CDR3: CAISEWGQGRDTQYF